This T cell receptor (beta chain) originates from a study of CD4+ T cells in melanoma. Study outcomes and limitations: In melanoma, neoantigen-specific CD4+ T cells reportedly differed in differentiation state. CD8+ T cell, macrophage and B cell function reportedly correlated with neoantigen-specific CD4+ T cells.

This table comes from immunoSEQ multiplex PCR, and its TCRdb copy is limited to in-frame clones, with some not included. The sample holds 15,000 or so clones, more than 55% seen once. A word on this clone: As yet, its antigen is unknown.

Sequenced input: cells from a culture (not recorded whether cultured in vitro). The receptor was derived from a human donor with melanoma.

DNA for the CDR3: TGCGCCAGCAGCTTGGAGGCAGACACATATGGCTACACCTTC. Translation gives CASSLEADTYGYTF. This chain links TRBV5-1 with TRBJ1-2; the D is unclear. CDR1 SGHRS and CDR2 YFSETQ come from the germline V gene. There are 14 residues in the CDR3. The V and J ends lost 0 bases and 5 bases respectively, with 11 bases between them.